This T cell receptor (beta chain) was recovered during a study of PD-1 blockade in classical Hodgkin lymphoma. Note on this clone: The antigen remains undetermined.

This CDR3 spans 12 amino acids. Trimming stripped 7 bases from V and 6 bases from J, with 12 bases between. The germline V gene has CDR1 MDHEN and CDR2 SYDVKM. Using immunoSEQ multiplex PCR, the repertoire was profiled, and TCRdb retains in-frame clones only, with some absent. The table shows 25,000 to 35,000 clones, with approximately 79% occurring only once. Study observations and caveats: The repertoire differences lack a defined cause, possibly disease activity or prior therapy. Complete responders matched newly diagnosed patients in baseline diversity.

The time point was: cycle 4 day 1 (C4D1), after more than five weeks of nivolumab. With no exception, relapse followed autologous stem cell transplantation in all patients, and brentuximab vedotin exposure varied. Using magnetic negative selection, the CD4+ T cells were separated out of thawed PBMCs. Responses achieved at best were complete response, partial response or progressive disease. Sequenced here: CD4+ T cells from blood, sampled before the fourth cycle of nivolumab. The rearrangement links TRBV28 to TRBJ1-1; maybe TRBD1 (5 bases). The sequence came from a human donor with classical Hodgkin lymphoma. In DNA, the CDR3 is TGTGCCAGCACGTCGACAGTTCCTGAAGCTTTCTTT. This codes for CASTSTVPEAFF.